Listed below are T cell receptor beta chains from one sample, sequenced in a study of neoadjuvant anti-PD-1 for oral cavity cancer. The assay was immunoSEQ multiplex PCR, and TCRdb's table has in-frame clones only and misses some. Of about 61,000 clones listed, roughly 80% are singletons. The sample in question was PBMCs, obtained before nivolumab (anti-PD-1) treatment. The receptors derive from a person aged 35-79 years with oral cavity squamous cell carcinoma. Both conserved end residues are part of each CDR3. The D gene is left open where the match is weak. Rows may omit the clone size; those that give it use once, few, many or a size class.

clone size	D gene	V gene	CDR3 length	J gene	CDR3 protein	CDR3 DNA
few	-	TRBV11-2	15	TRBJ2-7	CASARGPQPSYEQYF	TGTGCCAGCGCCAGAGGCCCACAGCCCTCCTACGAGCAGTACTTC
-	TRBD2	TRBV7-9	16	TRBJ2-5	CASSPKGLAGEETQYF	TGTGCCAGCAGCCCCAAGGGACTAGCGGGGGAAGAGACCCAGTACTTC
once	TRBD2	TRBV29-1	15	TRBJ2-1	CSVVTSGGPYNEQFF	TGCAGCGTGGTTACTAGCGGGGGACCCTACAATGAGCAGTTCTTC
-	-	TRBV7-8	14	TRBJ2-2	CASSGAGNTGELFF	TGTGCCAGCAGTGGGGCAGGGAACACCGGGGAGCTGTTTTTT
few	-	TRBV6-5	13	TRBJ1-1	CASSYWENTEAFF	TGTGCCAGCAGTTACTGGGAAAACACTGAAGCTTTCTTT
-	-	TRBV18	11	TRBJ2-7	CASSPGREQYF	TGTGCCAGCTCACCAGGGAGGGAGCAGTACTTC
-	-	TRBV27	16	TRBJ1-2	CASSPSPGRTNYGYTF	TGTGCCAGCAGTCCCTCCCCCGGCAGAACTAACTATGGCTACACCTTC
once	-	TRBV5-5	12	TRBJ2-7	CASSLGTYEQYF	TGTGCCAGCAGCTTGGGGACCTACGAGCAGTACTTC
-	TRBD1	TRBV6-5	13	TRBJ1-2	CASSQDRAGGYTF	TGTGCCAGCAGCCAGGACAGGGCAGGTGGCTACACCTTC
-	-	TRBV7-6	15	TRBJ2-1	CASSLETSSYNEQFF	TGTGCCAGCAGCTTAGAGACGAGCTCCTACAATGAGCAGTTCTTC
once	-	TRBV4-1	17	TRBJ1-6	CASSQERTTPYNSPLHF	TGCGCCAGCAGCCAAGAAAGGACTACCCCCTATAATTCACCCCTCCACTTT
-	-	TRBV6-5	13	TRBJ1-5	CASSLGSNQPQHF	TGTGCCAGCAGTTTAGGTAGCAATCAGCCCCAGCATTTT
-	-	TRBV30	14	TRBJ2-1	CAWSHFPSYNEQFF	TGTGCCTGGAGTCACTTCCCCTCCTACAATGAGCAGTTCTTC
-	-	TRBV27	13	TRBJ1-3	CASSASSGNTIYF	TGTGCCAGCAGCGCCAGCTCTGGAAACACCATATATTTT
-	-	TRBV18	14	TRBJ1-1	CASSPGTANTEAFF	TGTGCCAGCTCCCCCGGGACGGCAAACACTGAAGCTTTCTTT
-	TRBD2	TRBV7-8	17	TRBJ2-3	CASSSTTSTPGMDTQYF	TGTGCCAGCAGCTCGACGACTAGCACCCCCGGCATGGATACGCAGTATTTT
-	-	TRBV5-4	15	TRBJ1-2	CASIKGGGGGYGYTF	TGTGCCAGCATCAAGGGGGGGGGCGGCGGCTATGGCTACACCTTC
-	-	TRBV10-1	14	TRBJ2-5	CASSESRGRETQYF	TGCGCCAGCAGTGAGTCGAGGGGCCGGGAGACCCAGTACTTC
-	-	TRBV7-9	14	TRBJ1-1	CASSLQGRNTEAFF	TGTGCCAGCAGCTTACAGGGGAGGAACACTGAAGCTTTCTTT
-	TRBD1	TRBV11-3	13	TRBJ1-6	CASSSGQNSPLHF	TGTGCCAGCAGCTCGGGACAGAATTCACCCCTCCACTTT
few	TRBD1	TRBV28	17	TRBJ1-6	CASSLILQGFDNSPLHF	TGTGCCAGCAGTTTGATTCTACAGGGGTTCGATAATTCACCCCTCCACTTT
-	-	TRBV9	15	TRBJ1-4	CASTTQVGDYEKLFF	TGTGCCAGCACCACTCAAGTCGGGGATTATGAAAAACTGTTTTTT
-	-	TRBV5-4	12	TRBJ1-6	CASSLGGKALHF	TGTGCCAGCAGCTTGGGGGGAAAGGCCCTCCACTTT
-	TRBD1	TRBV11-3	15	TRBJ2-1	CASSSRTGFTNEQFF	TGTGCCAGCAGCTCTAGGACAGGGTTCACCAATGAGCAGTTCTTC
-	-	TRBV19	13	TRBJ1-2	CASSMRGKYGYTF	TGTGCCAGTAGTATGAGGGGAAAGTATGGCTACACCTTC
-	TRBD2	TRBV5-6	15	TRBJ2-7	CASSSLVAGAYEQYF	TGTGCCAGCAGCTCCCTAGTAGCGGGGGCCTACGAGCAGTACTTC
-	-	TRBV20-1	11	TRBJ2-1	CSAPQTNEQFF	TGCAGTGCGCCCCAGACCAATGAGCAGTTCTTC
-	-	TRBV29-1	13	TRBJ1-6	CSVSEGNRRPLHF	TGCAGCGTTTCTGAGGGGAACCGGAGACCCCTCCACTTT
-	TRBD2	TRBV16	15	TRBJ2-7	CASSQLRTSGFEQYF	TGTGCCAGCAGCCAATTGAGAACTAGCGGGTTCGAGCAGTACTTC
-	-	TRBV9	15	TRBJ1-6	CASSVDAITNSPLHF	TGTGCCAGCAGCGTAGACGCCATAACTAATTCACCCCTCCACTTT
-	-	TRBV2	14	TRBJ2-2	CASSGGQGGGELFF	TGTGCCAGCAGTGGCGGTCAGGGGGGAGGGGAGCTGTTTTTT
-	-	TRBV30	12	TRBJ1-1	CAWREGRLMAFF	TGTGCCTGGAGGGAGGGTCGGTTAATGGCTTTCTTT
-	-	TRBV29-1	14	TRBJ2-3	CSARTGLSTDTQYF	TGCAGCGCCCGCACAGGGCTTAGCACAGATACGCAGTATTTT
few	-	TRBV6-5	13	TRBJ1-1	CASSENYGTEAFF	TGTGCCAGCAGTGAAAATTACGGCACTGAAGCTTTCTTT
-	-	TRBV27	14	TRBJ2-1	CASTFTGSYNEQFF	TGTGCCAGCACCTTTACAGGCTCCTACAATGAGCAGTTCTTC
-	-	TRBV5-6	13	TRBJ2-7	CASSGYGSYEQYF	TGTGCCAGCAGCGGGTACGGGTCCTACGAGCAGTACTTC
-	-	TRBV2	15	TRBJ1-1	CASRPRGLMNTEAFF	TGTGCCAGCAGGCCCCGGGGACTGATGAACACTGAAGCTTTCTTT
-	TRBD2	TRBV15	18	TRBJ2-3	CATSRDRTSGRMADTQYF	TGTGCCACCAGCAGAGATAGAACTAGCGGGAGGATGGCAGATACGCAGTATTTT
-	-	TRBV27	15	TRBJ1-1	CASSPRTAGRGEAFF	TGTGCCAGCAGTCCTCGGACGGCCGGGAGAGGTGAAGCTTTCTTT
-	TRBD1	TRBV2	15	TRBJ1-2	CASSPRTGGFYGYTF	TGTGCCAGCAGTCCGAGAACAGGGGGGTTTTATGGCTACACCTTC
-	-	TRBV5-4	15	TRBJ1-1	CASSLLGRGGTEAFF	TGTGCCAGCAGCTTACTGGGGCGTGGTGGTACTGAAGCTTTCTTT
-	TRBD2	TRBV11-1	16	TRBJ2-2	CASSFLAGGGTGELFF	TGTGCCAGCAGCTTCCTAGCGGGCGGAGGCACCGGGGAGCTGTTTTTT
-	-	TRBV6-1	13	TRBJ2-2	CASRGTYTGELFF	TGTGCCAGCAGAGGGACGTACACCGGGGAGCTGTTTTTT
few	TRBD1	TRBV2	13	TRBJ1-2	CASTSGTGVGYTF	TGTGCCAGCACTTCTGGGACAGGGGTTGGCTACACCTTC
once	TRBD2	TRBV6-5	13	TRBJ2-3	CDIPGLAGAIPRF	TGTGACATTCCGGGACTAGCGGGAGCAATTCCCCGTTTT